These T cell receptor beta chains were read from a single sample in a study of OX40 agonist ivuxolimab in advanced cancers. Measured with immunoSEQ multiplex PCR; TCRdb has only the in-frame clones, and not every one. The data contain 100,000 or so clones, roughly 84% of them singletons. The sample in question was CD4+ or CD8+ T cells sorted from blood, obtained in a trial of the OX40 agonist ivuxolimab. These TCRs come from an adult with an advanced solid tumor such as melanoma, head and neck, liver or kidney cancer. CDR3s include the opening cysteine and the closing phenylalanine or tryptophan. The order of the fields is V gene, J gene, clone size, D gene, CDR3 DNA, CDR3 protein. A D gene is named only where the DNA matches it firmly. Only part of the rows carry a size: once, few, many, or a class if the clone is expanded.

v_gene: TRBV12-5
j_gene: TRBJ2-3
abundance: -
d_gene: -
CDR3nt: TGTGCTAGTGGTTTGGCCCCCGGGGGTTACACAGATACGCAGTATTTT
CDR3aa: CASGLAPGGYTDTQYF

v_gene: TRBV10-3
j_gene: TRBJ2-2
abundance: -
d_gene: TRBD2
CDR3nt: TGTGCCATCAGTGACGGGGGGACCGGGGAGCTGTTTTTT
CDR3aa: CAISDGGTGELFF

v_gene: TRBV19
j_gene: TRBJ1-4
abundance: -
d_gene: TRBD1
CDR3nt: TGTGCCAGTAGTATCGCCACCGGGACAGCGACAACTAATGAAAAACTGTTTTTT
CDR3aa: CASSIATGTATTNEKLFF

v_gene: TRBV7-9
j_gene: TRBJ1-2
abundance: -
d_gene: TRBD1
CDR3nt: TGTGCCAGCAGCGTAACGGGACAGGGGTACTATGGCTACACCTTC
CDR3aa: CASSVTGQGYYGYTF

v_gene: TRBV11-3
j_gene: TRBJ1-1
abundance: -
d_gene: -
CDR3nt: TGTGCCAGCAGCCCGCAACGGGACACTGAAGCTTTCTTT
CDR3aa: CASSPQRDTEAFF

v_gene: TRBV12-1
j_gene: TRBJ1-1
abundance: -
d_gene: -
CDR3nt: TGTGCCAGCAGCTTTGTGCGGGACACTGAAGCTTTCTTT
CDR3aa: CASSFVRDTEAFF

v_gene: TRBV5-1
j_gene: TRBJ1-2
abundance: -
d_gene: -
CDR3nt: TGCGCCAGCAGCTTGGCGGAGGGTTCGTATGGCTACACCTTC
CDR3aa: CASSLAEGSYGYTF

v_gene: TRBV18
j_gene: TRBJ2-3
abundance: -
d_gene: -
CDR3nt: TGTGCCAGCTCCCTGGCTCTTTCGTCGGGTTACCAGAGCACAGATACGCAGTATTTT
CDR3aa: CASSLALSSGYQSTDTQYF

v_gene: TRBV13
j_gene: TRBJ1-4
abundance: -
d_gene: -
CDR3nt: TGTGCCAGCAGCCCTAGACCGGACAGTTCGGGAAGAAAACTGTTTTTT
CDR3aa: CASSPRPDSSGRKLFF

v_gene: TRBV30
j_gene: TRBJ2-7
abundance: few
d_gene: -
CDR3nt: TGTGCCTGGATGAGGCCCTACGAGCAGTACTTC
CDR3aa: CAWMRPYEQYF

v_gene: TRBV7-2
j_gene: TRBJ2-5
abundance: -
d_gene: -
CDR3nt: TGTGCCAGCAGCTTAGCGGCAGGGCAAGAGACCCAGTACTTC
CDR3aa: CASSLAAGQETQYF

v_gene: TRBV25-1
j_gene: TRBJ2-1
abundance: -
d_gene: TRBD1
CDR3nt: TGTGCCAGCAGTGAGAGACAGGGATTTGTCAATGAGCAGTTCTTC
CDR3aa: CASSERQGFVNEQFF

v_gene: TRBV6-6
j_gene: TRBJ2-5
abundance: once
d_gene: -
CDR3nt: TGTGCCAGCAGTTATGGTCCAGGGGGGTTTGAGACCCAGTACTTC
CDR3aa: CASSYGPGGFETQYF

v_gene: TRBV2
j_gene: TRBJ2-3
abundance: once
d_gene: -
CDR3nt: TGTGCCAGCAGTGAAGCTGATACGCAGTATTTT
CDR3aa: CASSEADTQYF

v_gene: TRBV5-1
j_gene: TRBJ2-6
abundance: -
d_gene: -
CDR3nt: TGCGCCAGCAGCCATATGAAAACAGGCTCTGGGGCCAACGTCCTGACTTTC
CDR3aa: CASSHMKTGSGANVLTF

v_gene: TRBV7-2
j_gene: TRBJ2-5
abundance: -
d_gene: -
CDR3nt: TGTGCCAGCAGCTTCGGGTTGAGCTCCCAGTACTTC
CDR3aa: CASSFGLSSQYF

v_gene: TRBV19
j_gene: TRBJ1-5
abundance: -
d_gene: TRBD1
CDR3nt: TGTGCCAGTAGTATCGGGACAGGGAATCAGCCCCAGCATTTT
CDR3aa: CASSIGTGNQPQHF

v_gene: TRBV7-9
j_gene: TRBJ2-2
abundance: -
d_gene: -
CDR3nt: TGTGCCAGCAGCTCCAAACAGGGAGCCGGGGAGCTGTTTTTT
CDR3aa: CASSSKQGAGELFF

v_gene: TRBV5-4
j_gene: TRBJ1-2
abundance: -
d_gene: -
CDR3nt: TGTGCCAGCAGCTTGGCGGGGGTTGCGACGGGTGGCTACACCTTC
CDR3aa: CASSLAGVATGGYTF

v_gene: TRBV29-1
j_gene: TRBJ1-1
abundance: -
d_gene: TRBD1
CDR3nt: TGCAGCGGCTGGGGACAGTTGAACACTGAAGCTTTCTTT
CDR3aa: CSGWGQLNTEAFF

v_gene: TRBV6-6
j_gene: TRBJ2-1
abundance: -
d_gene: TRBD1
CDR3nt: TGTGCCAGCAGGCGGGACAGGGGTGGAGGCAATGAGCAGTTCTTC
CDR3aa: CASRRDRGGGNEQFF

v_gene: TRBV5-4
j_gene: TRBJ2-3
abundance: -
d_gene: -
CDR3nt: TGTGCCAGCAGCTTGGGACGACAAAGCACAGATACGCAGTATTTT
CDR3aa: CASSLGRQSTDTQYF

v_gene: TRBV7-9
j_gene: TRBJ2-1
abundance: -
d_gene: TRBD1
CDR3nt: TGTGCCAGCAGCTCGAGGAGGACAGGGAAGTCCTACAATGAGCAGTTCTTC
CDR3aa: CASSSRRTGKSYNEQFF

v_gene: TRBV5-1
j_gene: TRBJ1-6
abundance: once
d_gene: -
CDR3nt: TGCGCCAGCAGCTTGGAGGTACGATCACCCCTCCACTTT
CDR3aa: CASSLEVRSPLHF